Here is one T cell receptor beta chain with its context. Antigen: not known. Assay used: immunoSEQ multiplex PCR; TCRdb lists only in-frame clones, some missing. The profile covers some 74,000 clones, with about 87% appearing a single time and about 1% taken by the ten largest. These data belong to a study of OX40 agonist ivuxolimab in advanced cancers. Whole-study context: Recorded diagnoses for dose-escalation patients were hepatocellular carcinoma, melanoma, renal cell or head and neck cancer.

General observations from the study: On average, CD8+ T cells had more expanded clones than CD4+. Expanded peripheral T cell antigen specificity was not determined.

The material sequenced was CD4+ or CD8+ T cells sorted from blood, taken in a trial of the OX40 agonist ivuxolimab. The TCR originated in an adult with an advanced solid tumor such as melanoma, head and neck, liver or kidney cancer.

CDR3: CASSIRGRETDTQYF. In DNA, the CDR3 is TGTGCCAGCAGCATCCGGGGGCGGGAGACAGATACGCAGTATTTT. The genes are TRBV11-2 and TRBJ2-3; the D gene is possibly TRBD2 (7 bases). Trimming shortened V by 5 bases and J by 3 bases, and 15 bases separated the two germline ends. Germline V gives CDR1 SGHAT, CDR2 FQNNGV. This CDR3 has 15 residues.